The sequence of this TCR beta chain was determined in a study of T cell responses to AZD1222 COVID-19 vaccine. General study findings and limits: Most donors were white British, females outnumbered males, and clonal diversity was possibly underestimated.

This clone was picked up one time. Its antigen remains unknown. This specimen includes other DNA sequences encoding the same CDR3. The CDR3 extends over 14 amino acids. With 4 bases clipped from V and 3 bases from J, the junction kept 5 bases outside the gene matches. Germline V gene data show CDR1 as SEHNR and CDR2 as FQNEAQ (reference sequence). Measured with immunoSEQ multiplex PCR; TCRdb has only the in-frame clones, and not every one. The sample carries 150,000 to 200,000 clones, 90% recorded once. The gene calls are TRBV7-9 and TRBJ1-1; 7 nucleotides agree with TRBD1. This clonotype was obtained from an adult in good health. Material: peripheral blood, obtained on day 0 of AZD1222 vaccination. CDR3 amino acids: CASSSQGSDTEAFF. The CDR3 nucleotides read TGTGCCAGCAGCTCACAGGGGTCGGACACTGAAGCTTTCTTT.